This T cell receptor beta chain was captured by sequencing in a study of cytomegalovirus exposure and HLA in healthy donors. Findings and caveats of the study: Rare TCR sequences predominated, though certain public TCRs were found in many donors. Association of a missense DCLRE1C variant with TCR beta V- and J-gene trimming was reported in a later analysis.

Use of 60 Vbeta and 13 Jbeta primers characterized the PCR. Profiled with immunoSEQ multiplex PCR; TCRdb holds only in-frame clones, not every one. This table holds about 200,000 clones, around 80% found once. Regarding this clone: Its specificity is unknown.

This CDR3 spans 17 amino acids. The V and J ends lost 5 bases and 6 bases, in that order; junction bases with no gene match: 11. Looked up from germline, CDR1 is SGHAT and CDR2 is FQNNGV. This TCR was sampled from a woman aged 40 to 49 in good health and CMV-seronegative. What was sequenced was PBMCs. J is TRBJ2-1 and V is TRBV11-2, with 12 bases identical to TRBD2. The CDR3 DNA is TGTGCCAGCAGCCCCAGGACTAGCGGGACGTTTGGCAATGAGCAGTTCTTC. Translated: CASSPRTSGTFGNEQFF.